The 29 T cell receptor beta chains reported below all come from one sample, sequenced in a study of long-term antiretroviral therapy in people with HIV. Version v3.0 of the immunoSEQ assay ran at survey level. Generated by immunoSEQ multiplex PCR, the TCRdb table keeps only in-frame clones and is missing some. This table has 33,000 or so clones, 97% appearing once. This specimen consisted of unsorted PBMCs, obtained 7.6 years after starting antiretroviral therapy. The receptors come from a man younger than 45 with HIV.

The V gene is TRBV25-1, the J gene TRBJ1-4; tentatively, D is TRBD1 (6 bases). With 2 bases removed from V and 8 bases from J, the gap between germline ends came to 12 bases. CDR1 and CDR2 (germline): MGHDK, SYGVNS. The CDR3 length is 14 residues. For the CDR3, the DNA is TGTGCCAGCAGTGAAACCCTGCAGGGGGAAAAACTGTTTTTT. It translates to CASSETLQGEKLFF. Combining the CDR3 with reference TRBV25-1 and TRBJ1-4 gives the whole variable domain EADIYQTPRYLVIGTGKKITLECSQTMGHDKMYWYQQDPGMELHLIHYSYGVNSTEKGDLSSESTVSRIRTEHFPLTLESARPSHTSQYLCASSETLQGEKLFFGSGTQLSVL.

The chain has TRBV7-2 and TRBJ2-7; D may be TRBD1 or TRBD2 (5 bases each). The V gene's germline CDR1 is SGHTA and CDR2 FQGNSA. The CDR3 has 14 residues. V lost 6 bases to trimming and J lost 6 bases, with 18 bases between them. CDR3 loop: CASSMTGPLSEQYF. As DNA, the CDR3 is TGTGCCAGCAGTATGACGGGACCCCTCTCCGAGCAGTACTTC.

CDR3 sequence reads: CASTRTAVPRAEAFF. CDR3 nucleotides: TGTGCCAGCACCCGAACAGCAGTACCCCGGGCTGAAGCTTTCTTT. The chain employs TRBV6-6 and TRBJ1-1; D not certain. The CDR3 has 15 amino acids. V gave up 7 bases and J gave up 6 bases, with 21 bases separating them. Germline-derived CDR1 and CDR2 are MNHNY and SVGAGI (reference sequence).

The rearrangement uses TRBV18 and TRBJ1-1, with D possibly TRBD1 on 5 matching bases. Per germline, CDR1 KGHSH and CDR2 LQKENI. Trimming took 1 base from V and 2 from J, leaving 11 bases between them. This CDR3 is built from 15 residues. The CDR3 reads CASSPLDSQNTEAFF. The CDR3 DNA reads as TGTGCCAGCTCACCACTCGACAGCCAAAACACTGAAGCTTTCTTT.

V is TRBV6-5 and J is TRBJ1-1, with D unresolved. Germline-derived CDR1 and CDR2 are MNHEY and SVGAGI. Deletions cut 5 bases from V and 1 base from J, with 8 bases between. This CDR3 spans 13 amino acids. This CDR3 is CASSMGGNTEAFF. CDR3 nucleotides: TGTGCCAGCAGTATGGGAGGGAACACTGAAGCTTTCTTT.

The V and J genes are TRBV27 and TRBJ1-1; D remains unclear. The V end was cut by 5 bases, the J end by 1 base, with 14 bases between. CDR3 size: 15 residues. CDR1 is MNHEY, CDR2 SMNVEV, per germline (reference sequence). The CDR3 coding sequence is TGTGCCAGCAGTCAATTCCCTTTTGAGAACACTGAAGCTTTCTTT. This encodes CASSQFPFENTEAFF.

This sequence joins TRBV4-3 and TRBJ1-4, with D perhaps matching TRBD1 (5 bases). The CDR3 consists of 15 residues. Trimming left V 0 bases short and J 7 bases short, with 12 bases between. The germline gives CDR1 LGHNA, CDR2 YSLEER. The CDR3 nucleotides read TGCGCCAGCAGCCAAGAGGCAGGGTTTTTTGAAAAACTGTTTTTT. Its protein is CASSQEAGFFEKLFF.

In its sample, this clone was seen once. V usage is TRBV6-6 and J usage is TRBJ1-3; 9 positions match TRBD1. Germline CDR1 reads MNHNY; CDR2 reads SVGAGI (reference sequence). This CDR3 is built from 14 residues. After removal of 5 bases from V and 3 bases from J, the junction contained 2 bases not matched to a gene. DNA for the CDR3: TGTGCCAGCAGTACAGGGGGCGTTGGAAACACCATATATTTT. It specifies CASSTGGVGNTIYF.

This rearrangement joins TRBV18 to TRBJ2-5, with 7 bases lining up with TRBD2. The germline gives CDR1 KGHSH, CDR2 LQKENI. After removal of 1 base from V and 3 bases from J, the junction contained 8 bases not matched to a gene. The CDR3 consists of 16 residues. The CDR3 is CASSPRRVLAEETQYF. The CDR3 nucleotides are TGTGCCAGCTCACCACGCCGGGTGCTAGCGGAAGAGACCCAGTACTTC.

J is TRBJ1-3 and V is TRBV4-3; D uncertain. Germline CDR1 reads LGHNA; CDR2 reads YSLEER. Deletions cut 4 bases from V and 1 base from J, with 11 bases between. The CDR3 length is 15 residues. The CDR3 protein is CASSRSRGSGNTIYF. The CDR3 nucleotides read TGCGCCAGCAGCCGAAGCCGGGGATCTGGAAACACCATATATTTT.

The J gene is TRBJ2-3, the V gene TRBV7-9; the D is unclear. The CDR3 consists of 14 residues. Germline assignment: CDR1 SEHNR and CDR2 FQNEAQ (reference sequence). Trimming cost V 0 bases and J 2 bases, with 6 bases left between them. This chain's CDR3 is CASSLAEFTDTQYF. Written as DNA, the CDR3 is TGTGCCAGCAGCTTAGCTGAATTCACAGATACGCAGTATTTT.

The J gene is TRBJ2-7, the V gene TRBV4-3, with D hard to call. There are 16 residues in the CDR3. The germline CDR1 and CDR2 sequences are LGHNA and YSLEER. Between the trimmed V and J ends, which lost 0 bases and 1 base, there was a span of 13 bases. Here the CDR3 reads CASSQDPGLGSYEQYF. Written as DNA, the CDR3 is TGCGCCAGCAGCCAAGATCCGGGCCTCGGGTCCTACGAGCAGTACTTC.

This clone was recorded once. This sequence joins TRBV4-1 and TRBJ2-1, with TRBD2 matching over 9 bases. From germline, CDR1 is MGHRA and CDR2 YSYEKL. The CDR3 is made up of 18 amino acids. V was clipped by 7 bases and J by 0 bases; unmatched bases: 13. DNA for the CDR3: TGCGCCAGCACCGTGGCGGGAGGGCCTTTAAGCTCCTACAATGAGCAGTTCTTC. Residues: CASTVAGGPLSSYNEQFF.

The V gene is TRBV7-9, the J gene TRBJ2-3, with TRBD1 identical over 7 bases. Unmatched junction bases numbered 3, after V lost 3 bases and J lost 0 bases. Germline values: CDR1 SEHNR, CDR2 FQNEAQ (reference sequence). The CDR3 runs to 15 residues. The CDR3 DNA reads as TGTGCCAGCAGCTTGGGGACAGAGAGCACAGATACGCAGTATTTT. This sequence encodes CASSLGTESTDTQYF.

The genes are TRBV7-3 and TRBJ2-1; D is uncertain. The CDR3 extends over 16 amino acids. Germline V gene lookup returns CDR1 SGHTA and CDR2 FQGTGA. V lost 3 bases and J lost 0, with 12 bases in between. CDR3: CASSFKLLSSYNEQFF. DNA of the CDR3: TGTGCCAGCAGCTTCAAGTTGCTTAGCTCCTACAATGAGCAGTTCTTC.

This clone has just one count. The chain carries TRBV5-1 and TRBJ2-3, with D unresolved. The CDR3 totals 14 residues. Germline V lookup: CDR1 SGHRS, CDR2 YFSETQ. The V gene lost 6 bases and the J gene lost 6 bases, with 17 bases spanning the gap. CDR3 DNA sequence: TGCGCCAGCACTCTGGTGGGTGAGATGGATACGCAGTATTTT. This encodes CASTLVGEMDTQYF.

The genes are TRBV11-2 and TRBJ2-3; weak D call: TRBD2 (7 bases). Germline-derived CDR1 and CDR2 are SGHAT and FQNNGV. With 2 bases removed from V and 6 bases from J, the gap between germline ends came to 12 bases. This CDR3 contains 14 residues. CDR3 DNA: TGTGCCAGCAGCTTAAGAGGGGGGGGTGATACGCAGTATTTT. Protein product: CASSLRGGGDTQYF.

The chain joins TRBV5-5 to TRBJ2-6; the D gene is possibly TRBD1 (6 bases). V gave up 0 bases and J gave up 6 bases, with 7 bases separating them. Germline V gene data show CDR1 as SGHKS and CDR2 as YYEKEE (reference sequence). The length of the CDR3 is 14 residues. CDR3 sequence (DNA): TGTGCCAGCAGCTTGGCAGGGGAGGCCAACGTCCTGACTTTC. Its translation: CASSLAGEANVLTF. The complete variable domain, with remaining parts taken from reference TRBV5-5 and TRBJ2-6, reads DAGVTQSPTHLIKTRGQQVTLRCSPISGHKSVSWYQQVLGQGPQFIFQYYEKEERGRGNFPDRFSARQFPNYSSELNVNALLLGDSALYLCASSLAGEANVLTFGAGSRLTVL.

The rearrangement joins TRBV7-9 to TRBJ2-7; TRBD2 agrees at 7 bases. With V trimmed by 4 bases and J by 2 bases, 8 bases remained unmatched. Germline V gene lookup returns CDR1 SEHNR and CDR2 FQNEAQ (reference sequence). The CDR3 contains 15 residues. The CDR3 region is CASSYPQRGAYEQYF. The CDR3 bases are TGTGCCAGCAGCTATCCCCAGCGGGGAGCCTACGAGCAGTACTTC.

The genes are TRBV4-2 and TRBJ2-3, with TRBD2 matching 11 bases. The V segment lost 1 base and the J segment 4 bases; nucleotides outside the gene matches: 4. The CDR3 contains 16 residues. Germline V gene data show CDR1 as LGHNA and CDR2 as YNFKEQ. CDR3 DNA: TGTGCCAGCAGCCAAGGCACTAGCGGGAGTTCAGATACGCAGTATTTT. Amino acids: CASSQGTSGSSDTQYF.

The chain uses TRBV19 and TRBJ1-4, with D maybe TRBD1 (5 bases). Germline V lookup: CDR1 LNHDA, CDR2 SQIVND (reference sequence). V shed 5 bases and J shed 5 bases, with 18 bases lying between them. The CDR3 is 16 residues long. Here the CDR3 reads CASSPRTGQPNEKLFF. The CDR3 region has the DNA TGTGCCAGTAGTCCCCGAACGGGGCAGCCGAATGAAAAACTGTTTTTT.

The V gene is TRBV11-3, the J gene TRBJ2-1, with D maybe TRBD2 (6 bases). Germline CDR1 is SGHNT and CDR2 is YENEEA. The CDR3 runs 16 residues. The V end was cut by 0 bases, the J end by 5 bases, with 14 bases between. CDR3: CASSLDLAGINNEQFF. The CDR3 nucleotides read TGTGCCAGCAGCTTAGATTTGGCGGGGATTAACAATGAGCAGTTCTTC.

The chain recombines TRBV7-9 with TRBJ2-7; tentative D call: TRBD2 (6 bases). The V and J ends lost 5 bases and 3 bases respectively, with 17 bases between them. The length of the CDR3 is 15 residues. In germline, CDR1 is SEHNR, CDR2 FQNEAQ (reference sequence). CDR3 loop: CASSKSGTGDYEQYF. As DNA, the CDR3 is TGTGCCAGCAGCAAATCCGGGACTGGTGACTACGAGCAGTACTTC. Full variable domain (missing parts from reference TRBV7-9 and TRBJ2-7): DTGVSQNPRHKITKRGQNVTFRCDPISEHNRLYWYRQTLGQGPEFLTYFQNEAQLEKSRLLSDRFSAERPKGSFSTLEIQRTEQGDSAMYLCASSKSGTGDYEQYFGPGTRLTVT.

V usage is TRBV7-3 and J usage is TRBJ1-1; unclear D gene. The CDR3 consists of 17 residues. V was shortened by 8 bases and J by 1 base, with 23 bases between the two germline ends. Germline assignment: CDR1 SGHTA and CDR2 FQGTGA. Here the CDR3 DNA reads TGTGCCAGCGGCCGCGAGCCGGTGAGGTTAAGGAACACTGAAGCTTTCTTT. This codes for CASGREPVRLRNTEAFF.

The rearrangement links TRBV19 to TRBJ1-2, with a possible D match to TRBD1 (5 bases). Trimming removed 5 bases from V and 4 bases from J, with 14 bases in between. The CDR3 loop spans 14 amino acids. Germline CDR1 LNHDA, CDR2 SQIVND (reference sequence). The CDR3 coding sequence is TGTGCCAGTAGTTTGACAGCGGGATCCTATGGCTACACCTTC. Encoded protein: CASSLTAGSYGYTF.

V gene TRBV7-2 combines with J gene TRBJ1-3; D perhaps matches TRBD1 (5 bases). The CDR3 extends over 15 amino acids. Trimming shortened V by 5 bases and J by 2 bases, and 13 bases separated the two germline ends. CDR1 SGHTA and CDR2 FQGNSA come from the germline V gene. As DNA, the CDR3 is TGTGCCAGCAGCGTCGAGGGGCTTACTGGAAACACCATATATTTT. Its translation is CASSVEGLTGNTIYF. Supplemented by reference TRBV7-2 and TRBJ1-3, the full variable domain reads GAGVSQSPSNKVTEKGKDVELRCDPISGHTALYWYRQSLGQGLEFLIYFQGNSAPDKSGLPSDRFSAERTGGSVSTLTIQRTQQEDSAVYLCASSVEGLTGNTIYFGEGSWLTVV.

The chain combines TRBV4-3 with TRBJ1-5; 8 bases line up with TRBD1. After removal of 1 base from V and 6 bases from J, the junction contained 8 bases not matched to a gene. From germline, CDR1 is LGHNA and CDR2 YSLEER. The CDR3 consists of 16 residues. CDR3 residues: CASSQGADREVQPQHF. The CDR3 bases are TGCGCCAGCAGCCAAGGTGCGGACAGGGAAGTTCAGCCCCAGCATTTT.

The rearrangement uses TRBV19 and TRBJ1-3; 7 bases agree with TRBD1. CDR1 is LNHDA and CDR2 is SQIVND in the germline V gene (reference sequence). The CDR3 consists of 15 residues. The V gene end was trimmed by 5 bases and the J gene end by 4 bases; junction bases not matched to a gene: 8. CDR3: CASSQGQGVGNTIYF. The DNA of the CDR3 is TGTGCCAGTAGTCAGGGGCAGGGGGTGGGAAACACCATATATTTT.

The V call is TRBV7-2, the J call TRBJ1-6, with 9 bases lining up with TRBD1. The CDR3 has 16 residues. Germline V gene lookup returns CDR1 SGHTA and CDR2 FQGNSA. Trimming removed 5 bases from V and 6 bases from J; junction bases left unmatched: 8. The CDR3 here is CASSAQDRGVNSPLHF. CDR3 DNA: TGTGCCAGCAGCGCCCAAGACAGGGGGGTTAATTCACCCCTCCACTTT.